This passage covers 9 T cell receptor beta chains from one sample sequenced in a study of neurological immune-mediated disorders. TCRdb fed the 5' RACE reads into MiXCR, producing one record per CDR3 protein. This table holds some 57,000 distinct CDR3 sequences, more than 3.5% found once. The specimen sequenced was PBMCs. The source of these receptors is a man in his sixties with multiple sclerosis.

This clonotype was counted at least ten times. V and J are TRBV3-1 and TRBJ2-1; either TRBD1 or TRBD2 may fit D (6 bases each). Deletions cut 1 base from V and 6 bases from J, with 7 bases between. Germline CDR1 is LGHDT and CDR2 is YNNKEL (reference sequence). This CDR3 comprises 13 residues. The CDR3 coding sequence is TGTGCCAGCAGCCAAGGGGGGGCCAATGAGCAGTTCTTC. This codes for CASSQGGANEQFF.

This clonotype was picked up many times. The V and J genes are TRBV11-2 and TRBJ2-7, with unresolved D. Trimming stripped 5 bases from V and 7 bases from J, with 6 bases between. Germline CDR1 SGHAT, CDR2 FQNNGV. This CDR3 has 10 amino acids. CDR3 nucleotide sequence: TGTGCCAGCAGCCACCTGGAGCAGTACTTC. Translated: CASSHLEQYF.

This clonotype was observed many times. The genes are TRBV12-3 or TRBV12-4 and TRBJ1-1, with D possibly matching TRBD1 (6 bases). V shed 2 bases and J shed 6 bases, with 10 bases lying between them. The CDR3 totals 13 residues. The CDR3 region has the DNA TGTGCCAGCAGTTTATCATACAGGGCTGAAGCTTTCTTT. Translated, it gives CASSLSYRAEAFF.

The chain recombines TRBV20-1 with TRBJ2-1; D is possibly TRBD2 (5 bases). V was shortened by 1 base and J by 0 bases, with 10 bases between the two germline ends. This CDR3 contains 15 residues. Germline assignment: CDR1 DFQATT and CDR2 SNEGSKA (reference sequence). The CDR3 here is CSARATIISYNEQFF. The CDR3 DNA follows: TGCAGTGCTAGAGCGACTATCATCTCCTACAATGAGCAGTTCTTC.

This clonotype occurred many times. The rearrangement links TRBV7-9 to TRBJ2-5; 7 bases are shared with TRBD2. The CDR3 runs to 17 residues. Germline CDR1 is SEHNR and CDR2 is FQNEAQ (reference sequence). Unmatched junction bases numbered 17, after V lost 5 bases and J lost 5 bases. The CDR3 reads CASSPRASGFRGETQYF. The CDR3, as DNA: TGTGCCAGCAGCCCTCGGGCTAGCGGATTCCGTGGGGAGACCCAGTACTTC.

The chain links TRBV5-1 to TRBJ2-5; possibly TRBD1 for D (6 bases). Germline CDR1 is SGHRS and CDR2 is YFSETQ. Trimming cost V 1 base and J 2 bases, with 9 bases left between them. CDR3 length: 14 amino acids. The CDR3 here is CASSLTGTQETQYF. CDR3 coding DNA: TGCGCCAGCAGCTTGACAGGGACACAAGAGACCCAGTACTTC.

This clonotype was detected many times. The gene calls are TRBV20-1 and TRBJ2-5, with D possibly TRBD2 on 7 matching bases. This CDR3 spans 13 amino acids. Germline values: CDR1 DFQATT, CDR2 SNEGSKA (reference sequence). The germline V and J ends were trimmed by 3 bases and 3 bases, with 11 bases remaining between them. Written as DNA, the CDR3 is TGCAGTGCTAGCGGGGGGCGGAAAGAGACCCAGTACTTC. Its translation is CSASGGRKETQYF.

This clonotype occurred many times. The chain carries TRBV5-1 and TRBJ2-1; unclear D gene. The germline V gene encodes CDR1 SGHRS and CDR2 YFSETQ. The CDR3 consists of 12 residues. The ends were cut back, 4 bases at V and 4 bases at J, with 6 bases in the middle. The DNA for the CDR3 is TGCGCCAGCAGCGACCCATACAATGAGCAGTTCTTC. This sequence encodes CASSDPYNEQFF.

This clonotype was counted many times. This chain joins TRBV6-1 and TRBJ1-1; D remains ambiguous. The CDR3 extends over 15 amino acids. Between the trimmed V and J ends, which lost 6 bases and 1 base, there was a span of 15 bases. Germline CDR1 MNHNS, CDR2 SASEGT. The CDR3 sequence is CASREFTTGNTEAFF. CDR3 sequence (DNA): TGTGCCAGCAGGGAATTCACCACGGGGAACACTGAAGCTTTCTTT.